This TCR beta chain came from a study of T cell responses to AZD1222 COVID-19 vaccine. Findings of the study overall: Researchers took repertoire samples only after the peak T cell response had come. Just five or six AZD1222 recipients tested seropositive at baseline. Dominant at 160-218 and 743-854, vaccine-associated CD4 TCRs also spanned spike.

V was cut by 6 bases and J by 4 bases, with 12 bases left in between. Germline CDR1 reads MDHEN; CDR2 reads SYDVKM. The CDR3 runs to 14 residues. To note about this clone: Its antigen is as yet unknown.

Repertoires were generated with immunoSEQ multiplex PCR, while TCRdb's copy carries only in-frame clones and drops some. The profile shows around 180,000 clones, 75% to 90% of them singletons. The sample consisted of peripheral blood, taken on day 0 of MenACWY control vaccination. The source of this sequence is an adult in good health. The rearrangement joins TRBV28 to TRBJ1-4; the D gene is possibly TRBD1 (5 bases). The CDR3 loop reads CASRGDVGNEKLFF. CDR3 coding DNA: TGTGCCAGCAGGGGGGACGTAGGTAATGAAAAACTGTTTTTT. The full variable domain, with the rest looked up from reference TRBV28 and TRBJ1-4, is DVKVTQSSRYLVKRTGEKVFLECVQDMDHENMFWYRQDPGLGLRLIYFSYDVKMKEKGDIPEGYSVSREKKERFSLILESASTNQTSMYLCASRGDVGNEKLFFGSGTQLSVL.